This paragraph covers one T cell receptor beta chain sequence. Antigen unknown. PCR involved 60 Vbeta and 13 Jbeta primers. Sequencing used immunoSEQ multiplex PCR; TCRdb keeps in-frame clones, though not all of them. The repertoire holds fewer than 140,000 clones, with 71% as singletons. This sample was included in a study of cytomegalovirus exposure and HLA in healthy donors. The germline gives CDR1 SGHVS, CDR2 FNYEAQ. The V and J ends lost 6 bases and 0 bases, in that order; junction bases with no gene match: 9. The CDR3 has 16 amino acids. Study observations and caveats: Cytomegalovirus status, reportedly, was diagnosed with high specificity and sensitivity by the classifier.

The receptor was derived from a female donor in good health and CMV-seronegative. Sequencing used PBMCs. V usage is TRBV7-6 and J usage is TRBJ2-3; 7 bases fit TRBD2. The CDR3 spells CASRVTAGSSTDTQYF. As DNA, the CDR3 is TGTGCCAGCAGGGTGACAGCGGGGTCTAGCACAGATACGCAGTATTTT.